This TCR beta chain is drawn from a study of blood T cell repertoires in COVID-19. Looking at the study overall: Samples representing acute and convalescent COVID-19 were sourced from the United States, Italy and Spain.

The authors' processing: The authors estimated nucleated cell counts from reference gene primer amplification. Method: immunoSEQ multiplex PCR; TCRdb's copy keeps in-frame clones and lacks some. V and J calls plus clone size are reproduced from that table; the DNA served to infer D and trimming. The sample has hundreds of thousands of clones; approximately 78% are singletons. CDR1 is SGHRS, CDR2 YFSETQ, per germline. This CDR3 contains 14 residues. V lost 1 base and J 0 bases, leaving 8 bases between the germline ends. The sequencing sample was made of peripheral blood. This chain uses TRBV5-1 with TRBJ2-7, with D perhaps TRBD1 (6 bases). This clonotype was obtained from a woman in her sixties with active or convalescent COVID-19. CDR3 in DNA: TGCGCCAGCAGCTTGACAGGGACCTCCTACGAGCAGTACTTC. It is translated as CASSLTGTSYEQYF.